Listed below are T cell receptor beta chains from one sample, sequenced in a study of blood T cell repertoires in COVID-19. TCRdb's copy holds only in-frame clones and misses some; the assay was immunoSEQ multiplex PCR. Here the sample spans about 200,000 clones, about four fifths being singletons. Sequenced input: PBMCs or T cells enriched from blood (not recorded which). These receptors came from a woman aged 45-65 years who had been exposed to COVID-19. Each CDR3 is given with its conserved first and last residue. The order of the fields is D gene, V gene, CDR3 length, J gene, clone size, CDR3 protein, CDR3 DNA. D genes are given only for firm matches. Where a row states a size, it is once, few, many or the class of an expanded clone; other rows omit it.

D: TRBD2
V: TRBV6-4
length: 14
J: TRBJ2-1
size: -
CDR3: CASSHGGAGDEQFF
DNA: TGTGCCAGCAGCCACGGGGGGGCCGGAGATGAGCAGTTCTTC

D: TRBD2
V: TRBV7-6
length: 18
J: TRBJ2-3
size: -
CDR3: CASSLGLAGGPAASTQYF
DNA: TGTGCCAGCAGCTTAGGATTAGCGGGGGGCCCGGCAGCATCTACGCAGTATTTT

D: -
V: TRBV6-2/TRBV6-3
length: 12
J: TRBJ2-1
size: -
CDR3: CASSYGQNEQFF
DNA: TGTGCCAGCAGTTACGGGCAAAATGAGCAGTTCTTC

D: TRBD1
V: TRBV12-5
length: 12
J: TRBJ1-1
size: -
CDR3: CASASRGTEAFF
DNA: TGTGCTAGTGCCTCCAGGGGGACTGAAGCTTTCTTT

D: -
V: TRBV5-6
length: 15
J: TRBJ2-1
size: -
CDR3: CASTEEGGAHNEQFF
DNA: TGTGCCAGCACGGAAGAGGGGGGGGCCCACAATGAGCAGTTCTTC

D: TRBD2
V: TRBV10-1
length: 15
J: TRBJ2-1
size: -
CDR3: CASSEGGLAGREQFF
DNA: TGCGCCAGCAGTGAGGGGGGACTAGCGGGTAGGGAGCAGTTCTTC

D: TRBD1
V: TRBV30
length: 16
J: TRBJ2-4
size: -
CDR3: CAWSPGQGSSRDIQYF
DNA: TGTGCCTGGAGTCCGGGACAGGGGAGCTCCCGGGACATTCAGTACTTC

D: TRBD1
V: TRBV6-2/TRBV6-3
length: 13
J: TRBJ1-2
size: -
CDR3: CGSSFGQDYGYTF
DNA: TGTGGCAGCAGTTTCGGACAGGACTATGGCTACACCTTC

D: -
V: TRBV4-3
length: 13
J: TRBJ2-7
size: -
CDR3: CASSQDSGVRQYF
DNA: TGCGCCAGCAGCCAAGATTCGGGGGTACGGCAGTACTTC

D: TRBD2
V: TRBV14
length: 15
J: TRBJ2-3
size: -
CDR3: CASSPGLAGPDTQYF
DNA: TGTGCCAGCAGCCCAGGACTAGCGGGGCCAGATACGCAGTATTTT

D: -
V: TRBV7-2
length: 14
J: TRBJ1-3
size: -
CDR3: CASSYTVHRDTIYF
DNA: TGTGCCAGCAGTTATACGGTTCACCGCGACACCATATATTTT

D: TRBD1
V: TRBV30
length: 14
J: TRBJ1-1
size: many
CDR3: CAWSPRQGGTEAFF
DNA: TGTGCCTGGAGTCCACGACAGGGCGGGACTGAAGCTTTCTTT

D: -
V: TRBV5-5
length: 14
J: TRBJ2-3
size: -
CDR3: CASSQVTSPDTQYF
DNA: TGTGCCAGCAGCCAGGTGACTAGTCCAGATACGCAGTATTTT

D: -
V: TRBV11-2
length: 14
J: TRBJ2-7
size: -
CDR3: CASSLDQTGYEQYF
DNA: TGTGCCAGCAGCTTAGATCAAACGGGCTACGAGCAGTACTTC

D: -
V: TRBV15
length: 15
J: TRBJ1-5
size: -
CDR3: CATSPSRYSNQPQHF
DNA: TGTGCCACCAGCCCGTCCCGTTATAGCAATCAGCCCCAGCATTTT

D: TRBD1
V: TRBV12-3/TRBV12-4
length: 13
J: TRBJ1-2
size: -
CDR3: CASVGQGGEGYTF
DNA: TGTGCCAGTGTGGGACAGGGCGGTGAGGGCTACACCTTC

D: TRBD1
V: TRBV9
length: 12
J: TRBJ2-5
size: -
CDR3: CASSEVGGQVYF
DNA: TGTGCCAGCAGCGAGGTAGGCGGACAGGTGTACTTC

D: -
V: TRBV5-1
length: 18
J: TRBJ1-3
size: -
CDR3: CASSSKGDTSGSGNTIYF
DNA: TGCGCCAGCAGCTCAAAAGGGGACACCTCGGGCTCTGGAAACACCATATATTTT

D: TRBD1
V: TRBV7-2
length: 15
J: TRBJ1-1
size: -
CDR3: CASSMMTGGGTEAFF
DNA: TGTGCCAGCAGCATGATGACAGGGGGAGGAACTGAAGCTTTCTTT

D: -
V: TRBV15
length: 15
J: TRBJ2-7
size: -
CDR3: CATSRGRGSLLEQYF
DNA: TGTGCCACCAGCAGGGGAAGGGGGTCCCTCCTCGAGCAGTACTTC

D: TRBD1
V: TRBV19
length: 14
J: TRBJ1-1
size: -
CDR3: CASSIGQGIGGAFF
DNA: TGTGCCAGTAGTATAGGACAGGGGATCGGCGGGGCTTTCTTT

D: -
V: TRBV28
length: 17
J: TRBJ1-2
size: -
CDR3: CASSSPLELETGYGYTF
DNA: TGTGCCAGCAGTTCCCCGCTGGAGTTGGAAACGGGCTATGGCTACACCTTC

D: -
V: TRBV20-1
length: 11
J: TRBJ2-1
size: -
CDR3: CSANREWEQFF
DNA: TGCAGTGCTAACCGAGAATGGGAGCAGTTCTTC

D: TRBD1
V: TRBV6-5
length: 15
J: TRBJ2-5
size: -
CDR3: CASSYPGQGQETQYF
DNA: TGTGCCAGCAGTTACCCCGGACAGGGACAAGAGACCCAGTACTTC

D: -
V: TRBV3-1/TRBV3-2
length: 13
J: TRBJ1-1
size: -
CDR3: CASSQDRNTEAFF
DNA: TGTGCCAGCAGCCAAGACCGGAACACTGAAGCTTTCTTT

D: TRBD2
V: TRBV19
length: 14
J: TRBJ2-7
size: -
CDR3: CASINGGGSYEQYF
DNA: TGTGCCAGTATCAACGGGGGGGGTTCCTACGAGCAGTACTTC

D: -
V: TRBV28
length: 13
J: TRBJ1-2
size: -
CDR3: CASSLLAGYGYTF
DNA: TGTGCCAGCAGTTTATTAGCGGGCTATGGCTACACCTTC

D: -
V: TRBV7-9
length: 15
J: TRBJ1-1
size: -
CDR3: CASSFAPGANTEAFF
DNA: TGTGCCAGCAGCTTCGCCCCAGGGGCTAACACTGAAGCTTTCTTT

D: TRBD1
V: TRBV5-6
length: 13
J: TRBJ1-2
size: -
CDR3: CASSSLDRGSYTF
DNA: TGTGCCAGCAGCTCGCTGGACAGGGGTAGCTACACCTTC

D: -
V: TRBV2
length: 15
J: TRBJ1-1
size: -
CDR3: CASSEAPGLDTEAFF
DNA: TGTGCCAGCAGTGAGGCACCGGGTCTCGACACTGAAGCTTTCTTT

D: TRBD2
V: TRBV10-3
length: 17
J: TRBJ2-3
size: -
CDR3: CAISEDPVGSGGDTQYF
DNA: TGTGCCATCAGTGAGGATCCGGTGGGTAGCGGGGGAGATACGCAGTATTTT

D: -
V: TRBV25-1
length: 14
J: TRBJ2-7
size: -
CDR3: CASSDHGIPYEQYF
DNA: TGTGCCAGCAGTGATCATGGCATCCCCTACGAGCAGTACTTC

D: -
V: TRBV5-6
length: 16
J: TRBJ2-6
size: -
CDR3: CASGFLRGGGANVLTF
DNA: TGTGCCAGCGGATTCCTAAGGGGCGGTGGGGCCAACGTCCTGACTTTC

D: TRBD2
V: TRBV10-1
length: 17
J: TRBJ2-4
size: -
CDR3: CASRSTSGGVDKNIQYF
DNA: TGCGCCAGCAGGTCCACTAGCGGGGGAGTCGACAAAAACATTCAGTACTTC

D: -
V: TRBV7-9
length: 12
J: TRBJ1-2
size: -
CDR3: CASSAGSRGYTF
DNA: TGTGCCAGCAGCGCCGGGAGTCGGGGCTACACCTTC

D: TRBD1
V: TRBV2
length: 16
J: TRBJ1-1
size: -
CDR3: CASRGQGAVMNTEAFF
DNA: TGTGCCAGCAGGGGACAGGGGGCCGTGATGAACACTGAAGCTTTCTTT

D: -
V: TRBV11-3
length: 15
J: TRBJ2-3
size: -
CDR3: CASSLGTVSTDTQYF
DNA: TGTGCCAGCAGCTTAGGGACAGTTAGCACAGATACGCAGTATTTT

D: TRBD2
V: TRBV30
length: 14
J: TRBJ2-3
size: -
CDR3: CASERGSSTDTQYF
DNA: TGTGCCTCTGAGCGGGGATCTAGCACAGATACGCAGTATTTT

D: TRBD2
V: TRBV28
length: 15
J: TRBJ2-5
size: -
CDR3: CASSPLAGGGETQYF
DNA: TGTGCCAGCAGCCCTCTAGCGGGGGGAGGAGAGACCCAGTACTTC

D: TRBD2
V: TRBV2
length: 14
J: TRBJ2-2
size: -
CDR3: CASSRLAGSGELFF
DNA: TGTGCCAGCAGTCGACTAGCGGGGAGCGGGGAGCTGTTTTTT

D: -
V: TRBV29-1
length: 13
J: TRBJ2-3
size: few
CDR3: CSVEGDSRDTQYF
DNA: TGCAGCGTTGAGGGCGACAGTCGAGATACGCAGTATTTT

D: -
V: TRBV2
length: 12
J: TRBJ2-5
size: few
CDR3: CASTKRGETQYF
DNA: TGTGCCAGCACCAAGAGGGGGGAGACCCAGTACTTC

D: -
V: TRBV19
length: 15
J: TRBJ1-5
size: -
CDR3: CASRVIGGLNQPQHF
DNA: TGTGCCAGTAGAGTGATCGGGGGACTCAATCAGCCCCAGCATTTT

D: -
V: TRBV6-1
length: 15
J: TRBJ2-3
size: -
CDR3: CASSRSGTPWNTQYF
DNA: TGTGCCAGCAGCAGGTCCGGGACTCCGTGGAATACGCAGTATTTT

D: -
V: TRBV6-5
length: 14
J: TRBJ1-1
size: -
CDR3: CASKKGQLNTEAFF
DNA: TGTGCCAGCAAAAAAGGACAGCTTAACACTGAAGCTTTCTTT

D: TRBD2
V: TRBV7-2
length: 18
J: TRBJ2-5
size: -
CDR3: CASSLVASGGGIQETQYF
DNA: TGTGCCAGCAGCTTAGTGGCTAGCGGGGGGGGTATTCAAGAGACCCAGTACTTC

D: -
V: TRBV21-1
length: 16
J: TRBJ2-7
size: -
CDR3: CASSWQGSFAKYEQYF
DNA: TGTGCCAGCAGCTGGCAGGGGTCCTTTGCAAAGTACGAGCAGTACTTC

D: -
V: TRBV24-1
length: 15
J: TRBJ1-5
size: few
CDR3: CATSDSTGPSEPQHF
DNA: TGTGCCACCAGTGATTCTACAGGGCCGTCGGAGCCCCAGCATTTT

D: TRBD1
V: TRBV4-3
length: 18
J: TRBJ2-5
size: -
CDR3: CASSQNILPGQGAETQYF
DNA: TGCGCCAGCAGCCAAAATATCCTACCGGGACAGGGGGCCGAGACCCAGTACTTC

D: -
V: TRBV27
length: 14
J: TRBJ1-1
size: once
CDR3: CASSSVGRNTEAFF
DNA: TGTGCCAGCAGTTCCGTTGGGAGAAACACTGAAGCTTTCTTT

D: TRBD2
V: TRBV19
length: 16
J: TRBJ2-5
size: -
CDR3: CASSIAGGSNLVTQYF
DNA: TGTGCCAGTAGTATAGCGGGGGGTAGTAATTTGGTGACCCAGTACTTC

D: TRBD1
V: TRBV7-7
length: 16
J: TRBJ2-7
size: -
CDR3: CASSQTGTGNPYEQYF
DNA: TGTGCCAGCAGCCAGACCGGGACAGGGAATCCCTACGAGCAGTACTTC

D: -
V: TRBV15
length: 15
J: TRBJ2-6
size: -
CDR3: CATSSRNTGANVLTF
DNA: TGTGCCACCAGCAGCAGGAATACTGGGGCCAACGTCCTGACTTTC